A single sample is the source of the 5 T cell receptor beta chains below, sequenced in a study of shared clonotypes between healthy human individuals. The method was immunoSEQ multiplex PCR; TCRdb's version includes in-frame clones alone and lacks a portion of them. There are over 1.5 million clones in the sample; 95% to 99% occur only once, and around 0.47% lies in the top ten. The sequenced sample was naive CD4+ T cells sorted from blood. Subset given: CD45RA+ positively selected. All receptors derive from a man younger than 40 in good health.

V and J are TRBV5-4 and TRBJ1-5; D gene unclear. Between the trimmed V and J ends, which lost 2 bases and 4 bases, there was a span of 7 bases. This CDR3 is built from 13 residues. Germline CDR1 reads SGHNT; CDR2 reads YYREEE (reference sequence). The CDR3 loop is CASSFGANQPQHF. The CDR3, as DNA: TGTGCCAGCAGCTTTGGAGCGAATCAGCCCCAGCATTTT.

This clone appeared once. J is TRBJ2-7 and V is TRBV5-1; 11 bases match TRBD2. Germline V CDR1 and CDR2: SGHRS, YFSETQ. V gave up 0 bases and J gave up 5 bases; unmatched junction bases: 10. CDR3 size: 17 residues. CDR3 sequence (DNA): TGCGCCAGCAGCTTGGATCCCGTAGCGGGAGGGCGACACGAGCAGTACTTC. Its translation is CASSLDPVAGGRHEQYF. The full variable domain, rest sourced from reference TRBV5-1 and TRBJ2-7, is KAGVTQTPRYLIKTRGQQVTLSCSPISGHRSVSWYQQTPGQGLQFLFEYFSETQRNKGNFPGRFSGRQFSNSRSEMNVSTLELGDSALYLCASSLDPVAGGRHEQYFGPGTRLTVT.

J is TRBJ2-1 and V is TRBV29-1; a weak D match, TRBD2 (6 bases). Trimming stripped 5 bases from V and 14 bases from J, with 22 bases between. Germline CDR1 is SQVTM and CDR2 is ANQGSEA. There are 13 residues in the CDR3. In DNA, the CDR3 is TGCAGCGTTCACCATAGCGGAGCCACTCCAAAGTTCTTC. Its translation is CSVHHSGATPKFF.

Worth noting for this clone: The sample holds other DNA sequences that translate to the same CDR3. The chain links TRBV18 to TRBJ2-1; D unclear. V was cut by 2 bases and J by 0 bases, with 11 bases left in between. Germline V CDR1 and CDR2: KGHSH, LQKENI. This CDR3 region has 16 residues. CDR3 loop: CASSPITGSSYNEQFF. The CDR3, as DNA: TGTGCCAGCTCACCAATAACCGGAAGCTCCTACAATGAGCAGTTCTTC.

This chain links TRBV7-4 with TRBJ2-7; D may match TRBD1 or TRBD2 (5 bases each). The V gene lost 4 bases and the J gene lost 0 bases, with 22 bases spanning the gap. The CDR3 totals 18 residues. Per germline, CDR1 SGHVT and CDR2 SQSDAQ. The CDR3 DNA sequence: TGTGCCAGCAGCTCCCCGGGACCCCACAGTTATAGCTCCTACGAGCAGTACTTC. This translates into CASSSPGPHSYSSYEQYF.